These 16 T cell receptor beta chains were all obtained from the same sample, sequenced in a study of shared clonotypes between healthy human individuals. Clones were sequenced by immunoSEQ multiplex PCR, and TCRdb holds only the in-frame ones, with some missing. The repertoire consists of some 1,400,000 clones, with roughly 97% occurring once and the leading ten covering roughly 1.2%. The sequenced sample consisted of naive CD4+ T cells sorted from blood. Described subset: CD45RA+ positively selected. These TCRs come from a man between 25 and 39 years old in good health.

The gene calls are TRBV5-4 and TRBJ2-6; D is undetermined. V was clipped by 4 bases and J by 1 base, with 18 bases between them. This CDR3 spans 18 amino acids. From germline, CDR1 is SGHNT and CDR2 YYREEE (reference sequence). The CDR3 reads CASSPAPVQSSGANVLTF. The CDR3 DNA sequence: TGTGCCAGCAGCCCCGCGCCGGTTCAGAGTTCTGGGGCCAACGTCCTGACTTTC.

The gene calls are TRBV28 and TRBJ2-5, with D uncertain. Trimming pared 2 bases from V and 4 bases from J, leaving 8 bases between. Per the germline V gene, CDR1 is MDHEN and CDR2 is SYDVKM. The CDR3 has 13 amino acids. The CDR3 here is CASSLGRGETQYF. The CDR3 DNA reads TGTGCCAGCAGTTTAGGACGAGGAGAGACCCAGTACTTC. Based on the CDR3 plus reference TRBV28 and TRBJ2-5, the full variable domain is DVKVTQSSRYLVKRTGEKVFLECVQDMDHENMFWYRQDPGLGLRLIYFSYDVKMKEKGDIPEGYSVSREKKERFSLILESASTNQTSMYLCASSLGRGETQYFGPGTRLLVL.

The CDR3 reads CASSRGRVVSGELFF. For the CDR3, the DNA is TGTGCCAGCAGCCGTGGGAGAGTTGTGTCCGGGGAGCTGTTTTTT. V and J are TRBV14 and TRBJ2-2; weak D call: TRBD2 (5 bases). This CDR3 spans 15 amino acids. Trimming stripped 4 bases from V and 6 bases from J, with 15 bases between. Germline V gene lookup returns CDR1 SGHDN and CDR2 FVKESK.

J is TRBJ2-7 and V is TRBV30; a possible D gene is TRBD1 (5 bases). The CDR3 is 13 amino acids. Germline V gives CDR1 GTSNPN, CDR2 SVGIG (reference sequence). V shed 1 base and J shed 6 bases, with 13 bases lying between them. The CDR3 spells CAWSAQVVSEQYF. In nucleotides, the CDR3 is TGTGCCTGGAGTGCACAGGTCGTTTCCGAGCAGTACTTC. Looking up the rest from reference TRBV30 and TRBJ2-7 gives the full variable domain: SQTIHQWPATLVQPVGSPLSLECTVEGTSNPNLYWYRQAAGRGLQLLFYSVGIGQISSEVPQNLSASRPQDRQFILSSKKLLLSDSGFYLCAWSAQVVSEQYFGPGTRLTVT.

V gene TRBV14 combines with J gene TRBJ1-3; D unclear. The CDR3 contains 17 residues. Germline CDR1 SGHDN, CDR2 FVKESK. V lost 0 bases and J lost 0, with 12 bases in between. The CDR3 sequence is CASSQDWGWTSGNTIYF. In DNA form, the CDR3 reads TGTGCCAGCAGCCAAGATTGGGGTTGGACCTCTGGAAACACCATATATTTT.

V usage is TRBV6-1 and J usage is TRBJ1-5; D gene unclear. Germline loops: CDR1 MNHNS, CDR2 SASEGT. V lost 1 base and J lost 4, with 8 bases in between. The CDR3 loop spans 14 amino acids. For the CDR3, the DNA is TGTGCCAGCAGTGAAGTTATAGGGAATCAGCCCCAGCATTTT. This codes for CASSEVIGNQPQHF.

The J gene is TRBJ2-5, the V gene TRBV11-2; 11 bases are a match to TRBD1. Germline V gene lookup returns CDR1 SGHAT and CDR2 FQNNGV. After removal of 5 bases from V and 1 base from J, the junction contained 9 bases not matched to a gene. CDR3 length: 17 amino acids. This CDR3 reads CASSARTGGLSQETQYF. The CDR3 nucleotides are TGTGCCAGCAGCGCAAGGACAGGGGGCTTGTCCCAAGAGACCCAGTACTTC.

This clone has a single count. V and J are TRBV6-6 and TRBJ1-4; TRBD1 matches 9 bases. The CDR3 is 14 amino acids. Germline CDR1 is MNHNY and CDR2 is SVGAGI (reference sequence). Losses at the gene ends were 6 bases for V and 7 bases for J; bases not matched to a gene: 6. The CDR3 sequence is CASRRPGQGEKLFF. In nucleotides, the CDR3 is TGTGCCAGCAGAAGGCCGGGACAGGGTGAAAAACTGTTTTTT.

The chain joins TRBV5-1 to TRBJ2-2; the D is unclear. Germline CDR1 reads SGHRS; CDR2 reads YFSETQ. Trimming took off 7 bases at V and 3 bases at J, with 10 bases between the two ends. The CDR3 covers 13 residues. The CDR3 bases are TGCGCCAGCCTTAGTCGGGACACCGGGGAGCTGTTTTTT. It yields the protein CASLSRDTGELFF. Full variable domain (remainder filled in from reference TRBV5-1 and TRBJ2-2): KAGVTQTPRYLIKTRGQQVTLSCSPISGHRSVSWYQQTPGQGLQFLFEYFSETQRNKGNFPGRFSGRQFSNSRSEMNVSTLELGDSALYLCASLSRDTGELFFGEGSRLTVL.

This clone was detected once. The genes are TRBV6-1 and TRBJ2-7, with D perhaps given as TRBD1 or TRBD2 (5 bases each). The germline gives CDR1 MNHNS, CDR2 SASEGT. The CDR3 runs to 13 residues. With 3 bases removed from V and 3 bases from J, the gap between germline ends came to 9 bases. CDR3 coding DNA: TGTGCCAGCAGTGATCAGGGAGACTACGAGCAGTACTTC. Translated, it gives CASSDQGDYEQYF.

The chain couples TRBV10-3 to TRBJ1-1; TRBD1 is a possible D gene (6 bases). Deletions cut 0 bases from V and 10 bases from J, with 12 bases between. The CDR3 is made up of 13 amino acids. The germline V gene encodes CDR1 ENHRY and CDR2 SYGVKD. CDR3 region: CAISESGGTSAFF. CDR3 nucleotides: TGTGCCATCAGTGAGTCGGGGGGGACATCAGCTTTCTTT.

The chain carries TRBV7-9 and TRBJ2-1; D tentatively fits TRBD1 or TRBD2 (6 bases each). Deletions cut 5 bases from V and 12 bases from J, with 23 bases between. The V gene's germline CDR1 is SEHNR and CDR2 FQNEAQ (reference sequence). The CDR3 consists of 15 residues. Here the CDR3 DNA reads TGTGCCAGCAGCCAGGAGTCGGGGGCCCTCGGGGTGCAGTTCTTC. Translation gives CASSQESGALGVQFF.

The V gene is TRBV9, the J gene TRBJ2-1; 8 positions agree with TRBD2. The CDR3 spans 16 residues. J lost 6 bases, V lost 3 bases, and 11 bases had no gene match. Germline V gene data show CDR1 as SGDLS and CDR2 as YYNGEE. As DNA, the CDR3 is TGTGCCAGCAGCGGGACCAGCGGGAGACCTGCCAATGAGCAGTTCTTC. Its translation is CASSGTSGRPANEQFF.

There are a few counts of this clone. This CDR3 reads CASSQVRIRGTEAFF. Here the CDR3 DNA reads TGCGCCAGCAGCCAAGTCCGAATAAGGGGCACTGAAGCTTTCTTT. The chain couples TRBV4-1 to TRBJ1-1; D is possibly TRBD1 (5 bases). Germline CDR1 reads MGHRA; CDR2 reads YSYEKL. V dropped 1 base and J dropped 4 bases, with 13 bases sitting between them. This CDR3 region has 15 residues.

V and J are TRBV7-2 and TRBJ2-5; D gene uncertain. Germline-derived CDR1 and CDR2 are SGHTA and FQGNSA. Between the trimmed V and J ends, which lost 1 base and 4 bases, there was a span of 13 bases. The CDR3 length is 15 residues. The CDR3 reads CASSLDGVAGETQYF. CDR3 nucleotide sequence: TGTGCCAGCAGCTTAGATGGGGTAGCCGGAGAGACCCAGTACTTC.

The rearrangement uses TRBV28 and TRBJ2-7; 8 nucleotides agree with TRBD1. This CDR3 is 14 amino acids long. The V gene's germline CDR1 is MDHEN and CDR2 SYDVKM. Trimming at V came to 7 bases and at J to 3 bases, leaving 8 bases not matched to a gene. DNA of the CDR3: TGTGCCAGCATCTCGAGACAGGGGAACTACGAGCAGTACTTC. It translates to CASISRQGNYEQYF. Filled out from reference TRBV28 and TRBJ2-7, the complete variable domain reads DVKVTQSSRYLVKRTGEKVFLECVQDMDHENMFWYRQDPGLGLRLIYFSYDVKMKEKGDIPEGYSVSREKKERFSLILESASTNQTSMYLCASISRQGNYEQYFGPGTRLTVT.